The 14 T cell receptor beta chains reported below all come from one sample, sequenced in a study of Graves' ophthalmopathy and Graves' hyperthyroidism. For repertoire sequencing, the TCR beta CDR3 regions were amplified from RNA transcripts. The first round was an RT-PCR with HTBI primers, and the second round was a multiplex PCR. TCRdb used MiXCR to reprocess the multiplex PCR reads, holding one entry per CDR3 protein. The sample yields over a million distinct CDR3 sequences, roughly two fifths seen once. The specimen sequenced was peripheral blood or thyroid tissue (not recorded which). These receptor sequences come from an adult man with Graves' hyperthyroidism.

The table lists this clonotype with a few counts. The V and J genes are TRBV7-3 and TRBJ2-7; tentatively, D is TRBD1 (6 bases). The CDR3 has 14 amino acids. Germline lookup yields CDR1 SGHTA and CDR2 FQGTGA. Trimming stripped 6 bases from V and 3 bases from J, with 15 bases between. CDR3 nucleotides: TGTGCCAGCAGTCCTCGGCTAGGGGGCTACGAGCAGTACTTC. Its translation is CASSPRLGGYEQYF.

This clonotype was counted a few times. This may stem from a read error, because a much larger clone lies one nucleotide away. This rearrangement joins TRBV7-9 to TRBJ2-5; 9 bases are a match to TRBD2. The CDR3 extends over 18 amino acids. J lost 11 bases, V lost 2 bases, and 21 bases had no gene match. Germline assignment: CDR1 SEHNR and CDR2 FQNEAQ (reference sequence). The CDR3 DNA is TGTGCCAGCAGCTTACACCCGGGTTGGCGGGAGGGCCGATGGGAGCAGTACTTC. Residues: CASSLHPGWREGRWEQYF.

A few counts support this clonotype. The chain uses TRBV20-1 and TRBJ1-5; D is ambiguous. The CDR3 extends over 13 amino acids. Trimming pared 3 bases from V and 5 bases from J, leaving 11 bases between. Germline lookup yields CDR1 DFQATT and CDR2 SNEGSKA (reference sequence). The CDR3 nucleotides are TGCAGTGCTAGGATCGGGAGACATCAGCCCCAGCATTTT. Its protein product is CSARIGRHQPQHF.

This clonotype showed up just a few times. CDR3 residues: CASSQAPGPSSYEQYF. The CDR3 nucleotides read TGCGCCAGCAGCCAAGCTCCGGGCCCGAGCTCCTACGAGCAGTACTTC. The chain carries TRBV4-1 and TRBJ2-7; D ambiguous. CDR3 length equals 16 residues. With 1 base removed from V and 0 bases from J, the gap between germline ends came to 13 bases. Germline assignment: CDR1 MGHRA and CDR2 YSYEKL.

There are a few counts of this clonotype. The gene calls are TRBV11-2 and TRBJ2-7; TRBD2 aligns across 8 bases. Germline CDR1 and CDR2: SGHAT and FQNNGV. The CDR3 totals 16 residues. The junction had 13 bases not matched to a gene; V was cut back by 5 bases and J by 4 bases. CDR3 DNA: TGTGCCAGCAGCCAAAAGGGCAAGCGGGAGTCTTACGAGCAGTACTTC. Its protein is CASSQKGKRESYEQYF.

This clonotype was found many times. The chain recombines TRBV5-1 with TRBJ1-1; 7 bases agree with TRBD1. The germline V gene encodes CDR1 SGHRS and CDR2 YFSETQ. The CDR3 is 17 residues long. V dropped 5 bases and J dropped 3; count of bases not matched to a gene: 16. CDR3 bases: TGCGCCAGCAGTCCCAGGCGTACAGGGGTGGTGGACACTGAAGCTTTCTTT. This translates into CASSPRRTGVVDTEAFF.

J is TRBJ2-5 and V is TRBV29-1; 8 bases align to TRBD1. The length of the CDR3 is 14 residues. Germline CDR1 is SQVTM and CDR2 is ANQGSEA. J was trimmed by 5 bases and V by 5 bases; bases with no gene match: 10. The CDR3 nucleotides read TGCAGCGTTCGAGGGTCAGGGGGCCTGGAGACCCAGTACTTC. Protein sequence: CSVRGSGGLETQYF.

A note on this clonotype: The DNA is omitted, as the CDR3 cannot be located on it reliably, and the CDR3 follows TCRdb's listing. The chain employs TRBV29-1 and TRBJ1-2; the listed D gene, TRBD1, was not tested against the DNA. The CDR3 has 12 amino acids, counting both end residues. Germline V gene data show CDR1 as SQVTM and CDR2 as ANQGSEA. The CDR3 is CSAETWGSGNTF.

This clonotype was recorded a few times. This chain joins TRBV28 and TRBJ1-1; D not certain. V was clipped by 5 bases and J by 4 bases, with 14 bases between them. This CDR3 is 14 amino acids long. Germline CDR1 MDHEN, CDR2 SYDVKM. The CDR3 is CASSPQEYGTEAFF. CDR3 bases: TGTGCCAGCAGTCCCCAAGAGTACGGCACTGAAGCTTTCTTT.

In the case of this clonotype: A much larger clone sits a single nucleotide away, making a read error possible. This chain uses TRBV7-2 with TRBJ2-5, with 7 positions matching TRBD1. Unmatched junction bases numbered 8, after V lost 6 bases and J lost 4 bases. Germline CDR1 is SGHTA and CDR2 is FQGNSA. The CDR3 consists of 14 residues. The DNA of the CDR3 is TGTGCCAGCAGGGGACAGAACCCAAGAGAGACCCAGTACTTC. Residues: CASRGQNPRETQYF.

The V call is TRBV6-5, the J call TRBJ1-5; the D is unclear. Trimming removed 0 bases at V and 4 bases at J, with 13 bases between. The germline V gene has CDR1 MNHEY and CDR2 SVGAGI. The CDR3 consists of 16 residues. The CDR3 reads CASSYSNIGGNQPQHF. The CDR3 DNA follows: TGTGCCAGCAGTTACTCCAACATTGGAGGTAATCAGCCCCAGCATTTT.

The chain carries TRBV5-4 and TRBJ2-6; D not certain. Germline lookup yields CDR1 SGHNT and CDR2 YYREEE (reference sequence). The CDR3 is 11 amino acids. Trimming stripped 1 base from V and 15 bases from J, with 8 bases between. CDR3 DNA: TGTGCCAGCAGCTTGCCATCGGGCCTGACTTTC. Translation: CASSLPSGLTF.

On this clonotype itself: This may be a read error, as it is one base from a much larger clone. The chain employs TRBV9 and TRBJ2-2; D unresolved. Trimming cost V 6 bases and J 7 bases, with 10 bases left between them. CDR3 length: 12 amino acids. CDR1 is SGDLS, CDR2 YYNGEE, per germline. The CDR3 DNA sequence: TGTGCCAGCAATCAACTCAGCGGGGAGCTGTTTTTT. It is translated as CASNQLSGELFF.

The V gene is TRBV15, the J gene TRBJ2-5; possibly TRBD1 or TRBD2 for D (5 bases each). V lost 5 bases, J lost 1 base, and 29 bases lay in between. The germline V gene has CDR1 LNHNV and CDR2 YYDKDF (reference sequence). The CDR3 length is 20 residues. CDR3 sequence reads: CATSETGTGVSGLAQETQYF. CDR3 DNA sequence: TGTGCCACCAGCGAAACCGGAACCGGGGTGTCAGGGCTAGCCCAAGAGACCCAGTACTTC.